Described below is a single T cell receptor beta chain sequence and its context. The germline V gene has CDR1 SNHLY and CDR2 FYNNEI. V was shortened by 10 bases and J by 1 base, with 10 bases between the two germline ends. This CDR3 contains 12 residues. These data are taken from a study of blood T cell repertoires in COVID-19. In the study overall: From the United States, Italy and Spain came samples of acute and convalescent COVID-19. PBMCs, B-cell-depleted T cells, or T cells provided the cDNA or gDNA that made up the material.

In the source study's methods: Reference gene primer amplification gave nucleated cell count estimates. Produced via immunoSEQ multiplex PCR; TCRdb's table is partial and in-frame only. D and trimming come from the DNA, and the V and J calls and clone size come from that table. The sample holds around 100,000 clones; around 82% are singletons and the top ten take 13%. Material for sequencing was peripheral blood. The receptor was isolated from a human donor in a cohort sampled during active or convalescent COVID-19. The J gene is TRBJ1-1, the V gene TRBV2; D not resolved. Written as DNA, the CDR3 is TGTGCCACCATAGCGGGGAACACTGAAGCTTTCTTT. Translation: CATIAGNTEAFF.